One sample yielded the 32 T cell receptor beta chains listed below, sequenced in a study of blood T cell repertoires in COVID-19. This table comes from immunoSEQ multiplex PCR, and its TCRdb copy is limited to in-frame clones, with some not included. This table has tens of thousands of clones, 80% to 85% appearing once. The source material was peripheral blood. These receptors were taken from a human donor in a cohort sampled during active COVID-19.

Concerning this clone: One end of the junction is discordant with germline, which a read error may explain. The rearrangement joins TRBV7-8 to TRBJ2-2; 7 bases agree with TRBD2. Germline CDR1 and CDR2: SGHVS and FQNEAQ. The CDR3 is 15 amino acids. For the CDR3, the DNA is TGTGCCAGCAGCCCCCGGGGAGGGAACGCCGGGGAGCTGTTTTTT. Translating it yields CASSPRGGNAGELFF.

The chain combines TRBV19 with TRBJ1-4, with D perhaps matching TRBD1 (5 bases). The CDR3 extends over 17 amino acids. Germline V gene data show CDR1 as LNHDA and CDR2 as SQIVND (reference sequence). The V end lost 2 bases, the J end lost 7 bases, and 20 bases lay between the germline ends. The CDR3 sequence is CASSILRGSNGGEKLFF. As DNA, the CDR3 is TGTGCCAGTAGTATACTTCGGGGGTCGAACGGGGGTGAAAAACTGTTTTTT.

The J gene is TRBJ2-1, the V gene TRBV4-1; 7 nucleotides line up with TRBD2. The CDR3 covers 18 residues. Germline CDR1 is MGHRA and CDR2 is YSYEKL. The V and J ends lost 8 bases and 1 base, in that order; junction bases with no gene match: 17. The CDR3 reads CASATKWEGPGSYNEQFF. For the CDR3, the DNA is TGCGCCAGCGCAACTAAGTGGGAGGGCCCAGGGTCCTACAATGAGCAGTTCTTC.

The chain links TRBV10-3 to TRBJ2-5; TRBD1 matches 11 bases. Germline V gives CDR1 ENHRY, CDR2 SYGVKD. V was pared by 6 bases and J by 4 bases, with 4 bases of the junction left unmatched. This CDR3 is 14 amino acids long. CDR3 loop: CAISTGQGVETQYF. The CDR3 nucleotides are TGTGCCATCAGCACGGGACAGGGGGTAGAGACCCAGTACTTC.

The rearrangement uses TRBV18 and TRBJ1-5; possible D gene TRBD1, 6 bases. Germline CDR1 is KGHSH and CDR2 is LQKENI. The germline V and J ends were trimmed by 5 bases and 5 bases, with 13 bases remaining between them. This CDR3 contains 14 residues. CDR3 loop: CASSKDRGYQPQHF. Written as DNA, the CDR3 is TGTGCCAGCTCAAAGGACAGAGGGTATCAGCCCCAGCATTTT.

Only a few counts were recorded for this clone. The rearrangement uses TRBV5-5 and TRBJ2-7, with 7 bases fitting TRBD2. This CDR3 spans 13 amino acids. In germline, CDR1 is SGHKS, CDR2 YYEKEE (reference sequence). The trim removed 4 bases at V and 3 bases at J, leaving 4 bases unmatched. The CDR3 coding sequence is TGTGCCAGCAGCCCACGGGGGGACTACGAGCAGTACTTC. The encoded protein is CASSPRGDYEQYF.

The chain couples TRBV28 to TRBJ2-1; D is unresolved. The CDR3 runs to 15 residues. CDR1 and CDR2 from the germline V gene are MDHEN and SYDVKM. Trimming shortened V by 5 bases and J by 4 bases, and 15 bases separated the two germline ends. The CDR3 DNA reads TGTGCCAGCAGTGTTAGCCCACCGAGGTACAATGAGCAGTTCTTC. Protein product: CASSVSPPRYNEQFF.

In this sample, this clone turned up once. The chain joins TRBV29-1 to TRBJ2-5; D uncertain. Looked up from germline, CDR1 is SQVTM and CDR2 is ANQGSEA. V lost 5 bases, J lost 9 bases, and 10 bases lay in between. The CDR3 has 10 residues. The CDR3 DNA is TGCAGCGTTCGTCCTGGGCCCCAGTACTTC. Translating gives CSVRPGPQYF.

The chain combines TRBV6-6 with TRBJ1-5; no firm D call. Germline loops: CDR1 MNHNY, CDR2 SVGAGI (reference sequence). The CDR3 spans 13 residues. V was cut by 6 bases and J by 3 bases, with 9 bases left in between. The CDR3 loop reads CASSAWANQPQHF. CDR3 sequence (DNA): TGTGCCAGCAGCGCTTGGGCCAATCAGCCCCAGCATTTT.

V is TRBV4-1 and J is TRBJ2-7; tentatively, D is TRBD2 (5 bases). This CDR3 spans 15 amino acids. Looked up from germline, CDR1 is MGHRA and CDR2 is YSYEKL. V lost 5 bases, J lost 3 bases, and 17 bases lay in between. In nucleotides, the CDR3 is TGCGCCAGCAGCGGCGGGCTTGGACGGATCTACGAGCAGTACTTC. Encoded protein: CASSGGLGRIYEQYF.

This clone was seen only once. The chain has TRBV5-1 and TRBJ2-1; 7 bases map to TRBD1. The CDR3 spans 14 residues. Germline assignment: CDR1 SGHRS and CDR2 YFSETQ. V lost 4 bases and J lost 4; bases outside the gene matches: 5. CDR3 region: CASSGGQPYNEQFF. CDR3 coding DNA: TGCGCCAGCAGCGGGGGACAGCCTTACAATGAGCAGTTCTTC.

The rearrangement uses TRBV5-1 and TRBJ1-1; possibly TRBD1 for D (5 bases). The V gene's germline CDR1 is SGHRS and CDR2 YFSETQ. The CDR3 is made up of 16 amino acids. Trimming took 2 bases from V and 0 from J, leaving 14 bases between them. The CDR3 protein is CASSLVQGLMNTEAFF. CDR3 nucleotide sequence: TGCGCCAGCAGCTTAGTTCAGGGACTAATGAACACTGAAGCTTTCTTT. Full variable domain (outside the CDR3, taken from reference TRBV5-1 and TRBJ1-1): KAGVTQTPRYLIKTRGQQVTLSCSPISGHRSVSWYQQTPGQGLQFLFEYFSETQRNKGNFPGRFSGRQFSNSRSEMNVSTLELGDSALYLCASSLVQGLMNTEAFFGQGTRLTVV.

CDR3 DNA: TGTGCCAGCAGATATGACAGAACCGGGGAGCTGTTTTTT. Amino acid sequence: CASRYDRTGELFF. The V and J genes are TRBV7-3 and TRBJ2-2; D possibly corresponds to TRBD1 (5 bases). Germline CDR1 is SGHTA and CDR2 is FQGTGA. This CDR3 contains 13 residues. Deletions cut 6 bases from V and 5 bases from J, with 10 bases between.

This clone showed up just once. V and J are TRBV7-6 and TRBJ1-5; D is perhaps TRBD1 (6 bases). CDR1 and CDR2 from the germline V gene are SGHVS and FNYEAQ. CDR3 size: 15 residues. With 2 bases removed from V and 7 bases from J, the gap between germline ends came to 15 bases. Written as DNA, the CDR3 is TGTGCCAGCAGCTTAAACGGGGGGGCTGGGCAGCCCCAGCATTTT. Its translation: CASSLNGGAGQPQHF.

The chain carries TRBV27 and TRBJ2-1; D possibly corresponds to TRBD2 (7 bases). Trimming stripped 8 bases from V and 3 bases from J, with 17 bases between. This CDR3 spans 15 amino acids. Germline V gives CDR1 MNHEY, CDR2 SMNVEV (reference sequence). This CDR3 reads CASHQGGGNYNEQFF. DNA for the CDR3: TGTGCCAGCCACCAAGGGGGGGGAAACTACAATGAGCAGTTCTTC.

The rearrangement joins TRBV5-1 to TRBJ2-5; 8 bases agree with TRBD2. This CDR3 has 15 amino acids. V lost 2 bases and J lost 5; bases outside the gene matches: 8. Germline V gene data show CDR1 as SGHRS and CDR2 as YFSETQ. The CDR3: CASSFGGGSRETQYF. The CDR3 nucleotides are TGCGCCAGCAGCTTTGGCGGGGGGTCCCGGGAGACCCAGTACTTC.

In the case of this clone: At one end, the junction sequence differs from germline, possibly due to a read error. V gene TRBV18 combines with J gene TRBJ2-7, with D perhaps matching TRBD2 (5 bases). CDR1 is KGHSH and CDR2 is LQKENI in the germline V gene. The CDR3 has 10 residues. The CDR3 DNA reads as TGTGCCAGCTCACCCTGGGAGAGACCCTTC. Translated: CASSPWERPF.

The table lists this clone with a count of one. The chain carries TRBV7-2 and TRBJ2-1, with D tentatively TRBD1 (6 bases). CDR3 length equals 13 residues. V was clipped by 5 bases and J by 14 bases, with 19 bases between them. Per the germline V gene, CDR1 is SGHTA and CDR2 is FQGNSA. CDR3 protein: CASSPRTAQAEFF. For the CDR3, the DNA is TGTGCCAGCAGCCCCAGGACAGCTCAAGCGGAGTTCTTC. Full variable domain (remainder filled in from reference TRBV7-2 and TRBJ2-1): GAGVSQSPSNKVTEKGKDVELRCDPISGHTALYWYRQSLGQGLEFLIYFQGNSAPDKSGLPSDRFSAERTGGSVSTLTIQRTQQEDSAVYLCASSPRTAQAEFFGPGTRLTVL.

This sequence joins TRBV29-1 and TRBJ1-3, with D hard to call. Deletions cut 5 bases from V and 0 bases from J, with 5 bases between. This CDR3 has 12 residues. CDR1 and CDR2 from the germline V gene are SQVTM and ANQGSEA. Here the CDR3 DNA reads TGCAGCGTTACTGGCTCTGGAAACACCATATATTTT. Protein product: CSVTGSGNTIYF.

The V and J genes are TRBV3-1 (or the pseudogene TRBV3-2) and TRBJ2-1, with 8 nucleotides matching TRBD2. The CDR3 is 14 residues long. The V segment lost 4 bases and the J segment 5 bases; nucleotides outside the gene matches: 4. Germline V gene sequence: CDR1 LGHDT, CDR2 YNNKEL (reference sequence). The CDR3, as DNA: TGTGCCAGCAGCCTTCGGGGGGGAGACAATGAGCAGTTCTTC. Translated: CASSLRGGDNEQFF.

The chain's CDR3 is CAIASGTGREQYF. The CDR3 DNA reads as TGTGCCATCGCTTCCGGGACAGGGCGCGAGCAGTACTTC. V usage is TRBV10-3 and J usage is TRBJ2-7, with TRBD1 matching 9 bases. V gave up 8 bases and J gave up 6 bases; unmatched junction bases: 8. Germline V CDR1 and CDR2: ENHRY, SYGVKD. The CDR3 contains 13 residues.

The chain is built from TRBV5-1 and TRBJ1-3; weak D call: TRBD1 (5 bases). V lost 4 bases, J lost 0 bases, and 14 bases lay in between. CDR1 SGHRS and CDR2 YFSETQ come from the germline V gene. The CDR3 is 16 amino acids. The CDR3, as DNA: TGCGCCAGCAGCCCGGGGGACGCGAGCTCTGGAAACACCATATATTTT. Its translation: CASSPGDASSGNTIYF.

This clone was recorded at least ten times. The chain has TRBV6-1 and TRBJ1-5, with a tentative D call TRBD1 (5 bases). The CDR3 spans 14 residues. Trimming left V 2 bases short and J 6 bases short, with 11 bases between. Germline V gives CDR1 MNHNS, CDR2 SASEGT. As DNA, the CDR3 is TGTGCCAGCAGTGAATTAGACGGGGGTCAGCCCCAGCATTTT. Its translation is CASSELDGGQPQHF.

This chain links TRBV29-1 with TRBJ1-5; the D gene is possibly TRBD1 (6 bases). Germline loops: CDR1 SQVTM, CDR2 ANQGSEA. V lost 4 bases and J lost 3, with 7 bases in between. This CDR3 has 12 residues. For the CDR3, the DNA is TGCAGCGTTGGGACAGCCAATCAGCCCCAGCATTTT. Its translation: CSVGTANQPQHF.

The chain recombines TRBV11-2 with TRBJ2-2, with TRBD1 matching over 9 bases. Germline V gene lookup returns CDR1 SGHAT and CDR2 FQNNGV. The CDR3 is 18 amino acids. The V and J ends lost 5 bases and 4 bases, in that order; junction bases with no gene match: 14. CDR3 coding DNA: TGTGCCAGCAGCCCTCAACAATCGGGGACAGGGCCCACCGGGGAGCTGTTTTTT. Encoded protein: CASSPQQSGTGPTGELFF.

This chain links TRBV6-2 or TRBV6-3 with TRBJ2-7; D gene uncertain. There are 12 residues in the CDR3. Germline V gene lookup returns CDR1 MNHEY and CDR2 SVGEGT. Trimming removed 1 base from V and 5 bases from J, with 6 bases in between. The CDR3, as DNA: TGTGCCAGCAGTTACTTGAGGCACGAGCAGTACTTC. Protein product: CASSYLRHEQYF.

The V gene is TRBV7-8, the J gene TRBJ2-1; TRBD1 matches 8 bases. Germline trimming cut 4 bases from V and 11 bases from J; bases unmatched to any gene: 16. This CDR3 region has 16 residues. Germline CDR1 reads SGHVS; CDR2 reads FQNEAQ. The CDR3 here is CASSSPGQAPPRKQFF. For the CDR3, the DNA is TGTGCCAGCAGCTCGCCGGGACAGGCCCCTCCGAGGAAGCAGTTCTTC.

The chain recombines TRBV13 with TRBJ2-2; D gene uncertain. V gave up 3 bases and J gave up 5 bases, with 7 bases separating them. This CDR3 has 13 residues. The germline gives CDR1 PRHDT, CDR2 FYEKMQ (reference sequence). DNA of the CDR3: TGTGCCAGCAGCTTCAGGTTAACCGGGGAGCTGTTTTTT. Residues: CASSFRLTGELFF.

Comments on this clone: The junction departs from germline at one end; a sequencing error may be responsible. V and J are TRBV7-7 and TRBJ1-4, with D maybe TRBD1 (6 bases). The CDR3 length is 18 residues. CDR1 is SSHAT and CDR2 is FNYEAQ in the germline V gene (reference sequence). The CDR3 coding sequence is TGTGCTAGCAGCTTAGCATCTGGGCGGACTAGGGGGTGGGAAAAACTGTTTTTT. As protein: CASSLASGRTRGWEKLFF.

This clone was seen a few times. The rearrangement joins TRBV5-1 to TRBJ2-2; 9 nucleotides line up with TRBD1. The CDR3 spans 15 residues. After removal of 5 bases from V and 4 bases from J, the junction contained 6 bases not matched to a gene. In germline, CDR1 is SGHRS, CDR2 YFSETQ. In DNA form, the CDR3 reads TGCGCCAGCAGAACCGGGACAGGGTCCACCGGGGAGCTGTTTTTT. Encoded protein: CASRTGTGSTGELFF.

The chain links TRBV5-1 to TRBJ1-4, with 9 bases lining up with TRBD1. The CDR3 totals 14 residues. The germline gives CDR1 SGHRS, CDR2 YFSETQ. The junction had 5 bases not matched to a gene; V was cut back by 3 bases and J by 8 bases. CDR3 protein: CASSWGQGKEKLFF. The CDR3 DNA follows: TGCGCCAGCAGCTGGGGACAGGGAAAGGAAAAACTGTTTTTT.

CDR3 amino acids: CASSPSGTFSYEQYF. CDR3 bases: TGTGCCAGCAGTCCATCCGGGACATTCTCCTACGAGCAGTACTTC. The V and J genes are TRBV28 and TRBJ2-7; perhaps TRBD1 as D (6 bases). Looked up from germline, CDR1 is MDHEN and CDR2 is SYDVKM. The CDR3 runs 15 residues. Trimming shortened V by 5 bases and J by 0 bases, and 14 bases separated the two germline ends.